This TCR beta chain was sequenced for a study of T cells in Graves' hyperthyroidism and ophthalmopathy. V lost 3 bases to trimming and J lost 0 bases, with 13 bases between them. The germline CDR1 and CDR2 sequences are DFQATT and SNEGSKA (reference sequence). This CDR3 contains 15 residues. Amplification of TCR beta CDR3 regions used RNA as the template. During a first-round RT-PCR of the TCR CDR3, the HTBI primer set was used. TCRdb called the multiplex PCR reads again in MiXCR, with one record for every CDR3 protein. The sample shows 250,000 to 300,000 distinct CDR3 sequences, approximately 14% of them seen only once. This clonotype was observed many times.

This TCR came from a woman in her 50s with Graves' hyperthyroidism that later progressed to Graves' ophthalmopathy. The source material was blood. The chain is built from TRBV20-1 and TRBJ2-3; tentative D call: TRBD2 (6 bases). The chain's CDR3 is CSASIFGTSTDTQYF. The CDR3 nucleotides are TGCAGTGCTAGTATCTTCGGGACTAGCACAGATACGCAGTATTTT.